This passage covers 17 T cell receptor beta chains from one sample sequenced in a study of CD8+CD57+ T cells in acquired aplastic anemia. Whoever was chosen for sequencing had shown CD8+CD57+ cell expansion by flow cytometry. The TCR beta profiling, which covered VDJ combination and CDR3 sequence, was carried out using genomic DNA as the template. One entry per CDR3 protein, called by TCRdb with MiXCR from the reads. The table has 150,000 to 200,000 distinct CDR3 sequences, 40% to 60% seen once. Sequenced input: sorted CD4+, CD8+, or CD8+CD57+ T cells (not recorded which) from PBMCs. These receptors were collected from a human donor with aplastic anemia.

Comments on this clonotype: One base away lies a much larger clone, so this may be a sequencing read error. CDR3 nucleotide sequence: TGTGCCAGCAGTACTTTTGGCGGCGTATATTTT. It encodes CASSTFGGVYF. V gene TRBV19 combines with J gene TRBJ1-3; D call uncertain. In germline, CDR1 is LNHDA, CDR2 SQIVND (reference sequence). This CDR3 spans 11 amino acids.

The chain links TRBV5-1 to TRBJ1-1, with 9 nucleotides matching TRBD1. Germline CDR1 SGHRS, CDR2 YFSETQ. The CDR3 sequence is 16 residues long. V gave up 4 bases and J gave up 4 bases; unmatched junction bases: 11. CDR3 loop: CASSPTGGIGATEAFF. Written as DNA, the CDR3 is TGCGCCAGCAGCCCGACAGGGGGAATAGGGGCCACTGAAGCTTTCTTT.

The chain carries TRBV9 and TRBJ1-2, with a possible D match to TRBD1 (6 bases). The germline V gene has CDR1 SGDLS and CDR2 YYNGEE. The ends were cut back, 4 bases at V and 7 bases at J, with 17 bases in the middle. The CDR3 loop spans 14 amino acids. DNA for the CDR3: TGTGCCAGCAGCCGACAGGCTGAACGGAGTGGCTACACCTTC. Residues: CASSRQAERSGYTF.

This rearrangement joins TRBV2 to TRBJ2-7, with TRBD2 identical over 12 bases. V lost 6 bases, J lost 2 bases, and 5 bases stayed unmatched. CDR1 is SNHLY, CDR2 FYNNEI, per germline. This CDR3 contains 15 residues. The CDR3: CASRTSGGYPYEQYF. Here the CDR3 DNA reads TGTGCCAGCAGGACTAGCGGGGGATACCCCTACGAGCAGTACTTC.

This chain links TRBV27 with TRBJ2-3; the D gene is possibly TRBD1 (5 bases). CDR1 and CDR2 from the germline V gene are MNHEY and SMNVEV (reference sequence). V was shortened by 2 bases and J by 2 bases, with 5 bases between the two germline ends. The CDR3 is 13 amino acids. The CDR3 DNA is TGTGCCAGCAGTTTAGGGGCCACAGATACGCAGTATTTT. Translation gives CASSLGATDTQYF.

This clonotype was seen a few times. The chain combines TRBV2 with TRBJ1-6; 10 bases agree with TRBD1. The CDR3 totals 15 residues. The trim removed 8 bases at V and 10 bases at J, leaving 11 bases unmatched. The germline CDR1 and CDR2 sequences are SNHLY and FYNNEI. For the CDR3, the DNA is TGTGCCAGCGTGTATGAGACAGGGGGCTTGTCACCCCTCCACTTT. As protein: CASVYETGGLSPLHF.

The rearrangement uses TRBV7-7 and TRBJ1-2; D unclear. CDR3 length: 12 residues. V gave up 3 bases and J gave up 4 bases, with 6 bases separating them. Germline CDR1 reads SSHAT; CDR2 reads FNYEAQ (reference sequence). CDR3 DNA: TGTGCCAGCAGCTTTCGGAGCTATGGCTACACCTTC. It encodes CASSFRSYGYTF.

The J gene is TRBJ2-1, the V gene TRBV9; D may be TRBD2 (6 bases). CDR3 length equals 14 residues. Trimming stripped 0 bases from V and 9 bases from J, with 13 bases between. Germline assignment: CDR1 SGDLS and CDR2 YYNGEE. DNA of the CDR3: TGTGCCAGCAGCGTAGATCAGTGGGGAGGTGAGCAGTTCTTC. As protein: CASSVDQWGGEQFF.

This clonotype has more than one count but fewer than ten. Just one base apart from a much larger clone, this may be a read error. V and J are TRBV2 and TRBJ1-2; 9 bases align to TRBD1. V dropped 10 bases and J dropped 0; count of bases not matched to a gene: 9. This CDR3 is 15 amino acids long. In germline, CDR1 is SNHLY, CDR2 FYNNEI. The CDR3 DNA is TGTGCCAAAGAAGGGGACAGGGTGGCTAACTATGGCTACACCTTC. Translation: CAKEGDRVANYGYTF.

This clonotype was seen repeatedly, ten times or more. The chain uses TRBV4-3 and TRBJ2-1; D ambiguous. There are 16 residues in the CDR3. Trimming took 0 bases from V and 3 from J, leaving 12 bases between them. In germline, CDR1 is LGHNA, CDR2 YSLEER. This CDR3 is CASSQDGRLYYNEQFF. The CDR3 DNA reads TGCGCCAGCAGCCAAGATGGTAGACTTTACTACAATGAGCAGTTCTTC.

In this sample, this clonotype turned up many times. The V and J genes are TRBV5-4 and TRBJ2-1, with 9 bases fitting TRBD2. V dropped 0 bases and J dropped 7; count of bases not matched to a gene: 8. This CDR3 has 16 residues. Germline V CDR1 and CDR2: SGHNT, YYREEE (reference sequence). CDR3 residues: CASSLAKVAGVNEQFF. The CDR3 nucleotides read TGTGCCAGCAGCTTGGCCAAGGTAGCGGGAGTGAATGAGCAGTTCTTC.

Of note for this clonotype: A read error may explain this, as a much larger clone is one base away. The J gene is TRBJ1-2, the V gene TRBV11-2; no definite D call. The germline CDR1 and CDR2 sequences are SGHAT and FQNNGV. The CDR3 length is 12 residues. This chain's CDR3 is CASGLGGRGHTF. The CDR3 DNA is TGTGCCAGCGGTCTCGGTGGACGTGGCCACACCTTC. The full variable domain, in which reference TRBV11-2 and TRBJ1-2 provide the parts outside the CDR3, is EAGVAQSPRYKIIEKRQSVAFWCNPISGHATLYWYQQILGQGPKLLIQFQNNGVVDDSQLPKDRFSAERLKGVDSTLKIQPAKLEDSAVYLCASGLGGRGHTFGSGTRLTVV.

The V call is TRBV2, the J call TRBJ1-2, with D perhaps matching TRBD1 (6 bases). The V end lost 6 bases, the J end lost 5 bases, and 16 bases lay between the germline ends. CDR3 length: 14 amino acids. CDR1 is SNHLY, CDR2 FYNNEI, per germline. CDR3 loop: CASRELWTEYGYTF. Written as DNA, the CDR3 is TGTGCCAGCAGGGAACTTTGGACAGAGTATGGCTACACCTTC.

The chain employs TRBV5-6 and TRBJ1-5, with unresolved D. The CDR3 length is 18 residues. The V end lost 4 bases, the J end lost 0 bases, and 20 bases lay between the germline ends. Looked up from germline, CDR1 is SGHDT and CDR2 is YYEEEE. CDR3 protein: CASSNTGSLIYSNQPQHF. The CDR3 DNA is TGTGCCAGCAGCAACACCGGGAGCCTTATCTATAGCAATCAGCCCCAGCATTTT.

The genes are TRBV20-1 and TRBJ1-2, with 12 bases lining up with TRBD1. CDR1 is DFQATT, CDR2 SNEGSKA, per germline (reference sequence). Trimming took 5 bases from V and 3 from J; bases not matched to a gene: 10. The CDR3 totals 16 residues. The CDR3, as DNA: TGCAGTGCTCCGGTGGGGGACAGGGGGCCTCACTATGGCTACACCTTC. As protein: CSAPVGDRGPHYGYTF.

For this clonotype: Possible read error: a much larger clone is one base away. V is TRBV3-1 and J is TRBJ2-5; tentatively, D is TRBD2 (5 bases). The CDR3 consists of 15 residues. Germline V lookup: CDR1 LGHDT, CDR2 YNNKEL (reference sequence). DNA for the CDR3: TGTGCCAGCAGCCAAGCACTAGGGATCCAAGAGACCCGGTACTTC. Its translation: CASSQALGIQETRYF.

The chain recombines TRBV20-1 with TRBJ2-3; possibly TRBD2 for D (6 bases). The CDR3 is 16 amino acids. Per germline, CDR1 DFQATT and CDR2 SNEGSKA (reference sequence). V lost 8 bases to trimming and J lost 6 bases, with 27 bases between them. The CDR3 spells CSQSPQRANPGDTQYF. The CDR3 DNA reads TGCAGTCAATCCCCGCAGCGGGCCAACCCTGGGGATACGCAGTATTTT.